The 22 T cell receptor beta chains in this list originate from one sample, sequenced in a study of T cells after yellow fever vaccination. Via MiXCR, TCRdb re-called the 5' RACE reads, giving one row per CDR3 protein. The table shows around 27,000 distinct CDR3 sequences, with 4.4% occurring only once. The specimen comprised CD8+ T cells sorted from PBMCs, sampled 5 days after the yellow fever booster vaccination. The receptor set was obtained from a man aged 30-40 years who received the YFV17D yellow fever vaccine.

Ten or more counts support this clonotype. The V gene is TRBV5-6, the J gene TRBJ2-2; no reliable D call. Germline CDR1 is SGHDT and CDR2 is YYEEEE. Trimming removed 0 bases at V and 3 bases at J, with 9 bases between. The CDR3 totals 15 residues. CDR3 DNA: TGTGCCAGCAGCTTGGAGACGGAATACACCGGGGAGCTGTTTTTT. Translated: CASSLETEYTGELFF.

The table lists this clonotype with many counts. The chain employs TRBV4-1 and TRBJ2-3; D gene unclear. Trimming removed 1 base from V and 2 bases from J, with 4 bases in between. The germline gives CDR1 MGHRA, CDR2 YSYEKL. This CDR3 has 13 amino acids. The CDR3 nucleotides read TGCGCCAGCAGCCAAGCCAACACAGATACGCAGTATTTT. This codes for CASSQANTDTQYF.

This clonotype has ten or more counts. The rearrangement joins TRBV19 to TRBJ1-1; D gene ambiguous. CDR3 length: 13 amino acids. Trimming pared 3 bases from V and 1 base from J, leaving 6 bases between. Germline V lookup: CDR1 LNHDA, CDR2 SQIVND (reference sequence). The CDR3, as DNA: TGTGCCAGTAGTATCTTTGAGAACACTGAAGCTTTCTTT. As protein: CASSIFENTEAFF.

This clonotype occurred many times. The chain recombines TRBV2 with TRBJ2-7, with 10 bases lining up with TRBD2. CDR3 length: 14 residues. The trim removed 4 bases at V and 3 bases at J, leaving 3 bases unmatched. Germline CDR1 SNHLY, CDR2 FYNNEI. The CDR3 protein is CASSGASGSYEQYF. The CDR3 DNA follows: TGTGCCAGCAGTGGGGCTAGCGGGAGCTACGAGCAGTACTTC.

This clonotype was counted at least ten times. The J gene is TRBJ2-1, the V gene TRBV27; 9 bases line up with TRBD2. Germline CDR1 is MNHEY and CDR2 is SMNVEV (reference sequence). The CDR3 has 13 residues. V dropped 10 bases and J dropped 7; count of bases not matched to a gene: 8. CDR3 sequence reads: CATTAGGQNEQFF. In DNA, the CDR3 is TGTGCCACAACAGCGGGAGGACAAAATGAGCAGTTCTTC.

This clonotype occurred many times. This rearrangement joins TRBV30 to TRBJ2-1; TRBD2 agrees at 10 bases. Germline assignment: CDR1 GTSNPN and CDR2 SVGIG (reference sequence). The CDR3 spans 14 residues. Germline trimming cut 5 bases from V and 8 bases from J; bases unmatched to any gene: 9. The CDR3 spells CAWLGLAGEYEQFF. In DNA, the CDR3 is TGTGCCTGGCTGGGCCTAGCGGGAGAGTATGAGCAGTTCTTC.

This clonotype was found many times. The rearrangement joins TRBV24-1 to TRBJ2-1, with a tentative D call TRBD1 (5 bases). Germline V lookup: CDR1 KGHDR, CDR2 SFDVKD. The CDR3 length is 11 residues. V was clipped by 6 bases and J by 13 bases, with 12 bases between them. CDR3 bases: TGTGCCACCAGTTTCCAGGGCTTACAGTTCTTC. It is translated as CATSFQGLQFF.

This chain links TRBV2 with TRBJ2-2; D is possibly TRBD2 (5 bases). The CDR3 is 14 amino acids. Germline loops: CDR1 SNHLY, CDR2 FYNNEI. Trimming removed 7 bases from V and 0 bases from J, with 9 bases in between. CDR3 residues: CASNGGPNTGELFF. CDR3 DNA sequence: TGTGCCAGCAACGGAGGACCGAACACCGGGGAGCTGTTTTTT.

This clonotype was observed at least ten times. The V call is TRBV29-1, the J call TRBJ2-5, with TRBD1 matching 7 bases. The CDR3 runs 16 residues. The ends lost 0 bases at V and 2 bases at J; junction bases unmatched: 9. CDR1 and CDR2 from the germline V gene are SQVTM and ANQGSEA. CDR3 protein: CSVEDQGTAQQETQYF. The CDR3 DNA sequence: TGCAGCGTTGAAGATCAGGGGACAGCTCAGCAAGAGACCCAGTACTTC. The full variable domain, its missing parts supplied by reference TRBV29-1 and TRBJ2-5, is SAVISQKPSRDICQRGTSLTIQCQVDSQVTMMFWYRQQPGQSLTLIATANQGSEATYESGFVIDKFPISRPNLTFSTLTVSNMSPEDSSIYLCSVEDQGTAQQETQYFGPGTRLLVL.

This clonotype was seen repeatedly, ten times or more. The V call is TRBV28, the J call TRBJ2-2, with 9 bases aligning to TRBD1. In germline, CDR1 is MDHEN, CDR2 SYDVKM. CDR3 length equals 16 residues. Trimming removed 0 bases from V and 4 bases from J; junction bases left unmatched: 3. The DNA for the CDR3 is TGTGCCAGCAGTTTATGGGGACAGGGCGTCACCGGGGAGCTGTTTTTT. It yields the protein CASSLWGQGVTGELFF.

This clonotype was seen at least ten times. The CDR3 sequence is CASTPQDRSGANVLTF. CDR3 bases: TGTGCCAGCACCCCACAGGATCGATCTGGGGCCAACGTCCTGACTTTC. The genes are TRBV5-8 and TRBJ2-6; weak D call: TRBD1 (5 bases). The CDR3 loop spans 16 amino acids. Per the germline V gene, CDR1 is SGHTS and CDR2 is YDEGEE. Trimming pared 6 bases from V and 1 base from J, leaving 14 bases between. The complete variable domain, with remaining parts taken from reference TRBV5-8 and TRBJ2-6, reads EAGVTQSPTHLIKTRGQQATLRCSPISGHTSVYWYQQALGLGLQFLLWYDEGEERNRGNFPPRFSGRQFPNYSSELNVNALELEDSALYLCASTPQDRSGANVLTFGAGSRLTVL.

This clonotype showed up many times. The V and J genes are TRBV5-1 and TRBJ2-3, with no clear D. In germline, CDR1 is SGHRS, CDR2 YFSETQ. Trimming removed 1 base from V and 6 bases from J, with 12 bases in between. This CDR3 region has 14 residues. CDR3 residues: CASSLILLSDTQYF. The CDR3 region has the DNA TGCGCCAGCAGCTTGATACTCCTATCGGATACGCAGTATTTT.

In this sample, this clonotype turned up many times. The rearrangement uses TRBV25-1 and TRBJ1-6; D gene unclear. The germline CDR1 and CDR2 sequences are MGHDK and SYGVNS. Trimming took off 3 bases at V and 7 bases at J, with 13 bases between the two ends. The CDR3 has 15 residues. The CDR3 is CASSDSPTSNSPLHF. In DNA form, the CDR3 reads TGTGCCAGCAGTGATTCCCCCACTTCGAATTCACCCCTCCACTTT.

This clonotype was seen repeatedly, ten times or more. The chain employs TRBV12-3 or TRBV12-4 and TRBJ2-5; TRBD1 is a possible D gene (6 bases). V shed 6 bases and J shed 2 bases, with 13 bases lying between them. The CDR3 spans 14 residues. The CDR3 DNA follows: TGTGCCAGCAGCACCGGGACACATCAAGAGACCCAGTACTTC. Protein: CASSTGTHQETQYF.

This clonotype was observed at least ten times. The chain recombines TRBV7-8 with TRBJ1-1; D not resolved. V lost 1 base and J 1 base, leaving 10 bases between the germline ends. CDR1 and CDR2 from the germline V gene are SGHVS and FQNEAQ. The CDR3 runs to 15 residues. DNA of the CDR3: TGTGCCAGCAGCTTAGAAGTGCCAGCGAACACTGAAGCTTTCTTT. It specifies CASSLEVPANTEAFF.

This clonotype was counted at least ten times. The chain recombines TRBV19 with TRBJ2-1; D may be TRBD1 (6 bases). The V gene lost 4 bases and the J gene lost 12 bases, with 13 bases spanning the gap. Germline loops: CDR1 LNHDA, CDR2 SQIVND (reference sequence). The CDR3 loop spans 12 amino acids. The chain's CDR3 is CASSTGAMWQFF. The CDR3 DNA reads as TGTGCCAGTAGTACAGGGGCTATGTGGCAGTTCTTC.

Ten or more counts support this clonotype. J is TRBJ2-2 and V is TRBV29-1; the D gene is possibly TRBD2 (6 bases). Germline CDR1 SQVTM, CDR2 ANQGSEA. V dropped 2 bases and J dropped 1 base, with 14 bases sitting between them. The CDR3 is 16 amino acids. In DNA, the CDR3 is TGCAGCGTTGAACTTCCCGGGGGTCGGAACACCGGGGAGCTGTTTTTT. Amino acid sequence: CSVELPGGRNTGELFF.

This clonotype was seen ten or more times. This rearrangement joins TRBV27 to TRBJ2-7; D call uncertain. Germline V gives CDR1 MNHEY, CDR2 SMNVEV (reference sequence). The V end was cut by 4 bases, the J end by 0 bases, with 10 bases between. The CDR3 is 14 residues long. The CDR3 DNA sequence: TGTGCCAGCAGTTCCGACGGAGACTCCTACGAGCAGTACTTC. The encoded protein is CASSSDGDSYEQYF.

This clonotype is labeled medium-sized. The rearrangement joins TRBV25-1 to TRBJ2-7, with 9 bases that match TRBD2. Trimming at V came to 5 bases and at J to 6 bases, leaving 11 bases not matched to a gene. This CDR3 has 15 amino acids. Germline CDR1 and CDR2: MGHDK and SYGVNS. CDR3 sequence reads: CASSTLGREGPEQYF. CDR3 DNA sequence: TGTGCCAGCAGTACCCTAGGGCGGGAGGGCCCCGAGCAGTACTTC.

This clonotype was found many times. The chain links TRBV27 to TRBJ1-1, with D perhaps TRBD1 (5 bases). This CDR3 region has 13 residues. Germline CDR1 is MNHEY and CDR2 is SMNVEV (reference sequence). Trimming pared 4 bases from V and 5 bases from J, leaving 11 bases between. DNA for the CDR3: TGTGCCAGCAGTTCGGGGACCCTAACTGAAGCTTTCTTT. Translating gives CASSSGTLTEAFF.

This chain connects TRBV13 to TRBJ2-1; 10 bases map to TRBD2. This CDR3 is 20 amino acids long. Germline CDR1 reads PRHDT; CDR2 reads FYEKMQ (reference sequence). Trimming removed 4 bases from V and 1 base from J; junction bases left unmatched: 16. CDR3 residues: CASSSYEREGLPGSYNEQFF. The CDR3 DNA reads TGTGCCAGCAGCTCCTACGAGCGGGAGGGCCTACCGGGATCCTACAATGAGCAGTTCTTC.

Worth noting for this clonotype: A read error is possible here, since a much larger clone lies one base away. V gene TRBV7-8 combines with J gene TRBJ2-7; TRBD2 might be the D (5 bases). This CDR3 spans 12 amino acids. Trimming removed 8 bases at V and 4 bases at J, with 12 bases between. Germline V gene data show CDR1 as SGHVS and CDR2 as FQNEAQ. CDR3: CASSAAGYEQYF. The DNA of the CDR3 is TGTGCCAGCTCAGCGGCAGGATACGAGCAGTACTTC.